Given below is one T cell receptor (beta chain) in context. The CDR3 has 12 residues. The germline CDR1 and CDR2 sequences are LNHNV and YYDKDF (reference sequence). The V end was cut by 9 bases, the J end by 7 bases, with 13 bases between. The data are from a study of blood T cell repertoires in COVID-19. Background on the study: Some COVID-19 samples were acute and others convalescent; all came from the United States, Italy and Spain.

Clones were read by immunoSEQ multiplex PCR, and TCRdb kept only the in-frame ones, dropping some. The table has some 240,000 clones, approximately 90% seen once. This receptor was taken from a man in his sixties who had recovered from COVID-19. The chain carries TRBV15 and TRBJ1-5; D is ambiguous. The sequencing sample was made of peripheral blood. CDR3: CATRVAGQPQHF. The CDR3 DNA reads as TGTGCCACTCGGGTGGCCGGGCAGCCCCAGCATTTT.